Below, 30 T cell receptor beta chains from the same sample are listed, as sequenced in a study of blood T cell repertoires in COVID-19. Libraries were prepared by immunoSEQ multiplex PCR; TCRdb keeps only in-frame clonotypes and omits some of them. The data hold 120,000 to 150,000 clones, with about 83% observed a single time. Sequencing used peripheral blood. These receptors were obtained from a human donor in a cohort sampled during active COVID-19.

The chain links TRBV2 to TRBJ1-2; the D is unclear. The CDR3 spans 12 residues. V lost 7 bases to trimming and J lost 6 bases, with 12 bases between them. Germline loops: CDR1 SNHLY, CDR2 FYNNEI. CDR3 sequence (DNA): TGTGCCAGCAACCTCGGGTTTAATGGCTACACCTTC. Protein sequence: CASNLGFNGYTF.

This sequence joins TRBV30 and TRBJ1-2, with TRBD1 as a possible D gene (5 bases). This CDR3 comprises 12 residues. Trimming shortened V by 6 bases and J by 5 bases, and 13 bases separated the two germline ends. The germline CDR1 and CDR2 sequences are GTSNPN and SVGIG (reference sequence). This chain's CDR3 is CACRGDFYGYTF. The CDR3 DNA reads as TGTGCCTGTCGGGGGGATTTTTATGGCTACACCTTC.

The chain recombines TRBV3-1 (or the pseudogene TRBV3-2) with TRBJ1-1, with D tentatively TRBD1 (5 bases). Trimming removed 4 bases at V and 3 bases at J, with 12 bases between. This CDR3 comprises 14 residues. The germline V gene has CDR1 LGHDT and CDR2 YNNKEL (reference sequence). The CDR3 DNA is TGTGCCAGCAGCCCAGGGTGGAGGGACACTGAAGCTTTCTTT. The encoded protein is CASSPGWRDTEAFF.

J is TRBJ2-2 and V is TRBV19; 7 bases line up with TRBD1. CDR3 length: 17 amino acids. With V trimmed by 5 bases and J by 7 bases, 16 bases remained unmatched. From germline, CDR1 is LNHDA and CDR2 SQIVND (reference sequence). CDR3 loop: CASSPAPQQGLSGELFF. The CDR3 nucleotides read TGTGCCAGTAGTCCCGCCCCCCAACAGGGGCTGAGCGGGGAGCTGTTTTTT.

The CDR3 loop is CASRFGTGTSVTETQYF. The CDR3 DNA follows: TGCGCCAGCAGGTTTGGAACCGGGACTAGCGTGACGGAGACCCAGTACTTC. The chain recombines TRBV5-1 with TRBJ2-5; 10 nucleotides agree with TRBD2. The CDR3 consists of 17 residues. Trimming at V came to 5 bases and at J to 5 bases, leaving 15 bases not matched to a gene. The V gene's germline CDR1 is SGHRS and CDR2 YFSETQ.

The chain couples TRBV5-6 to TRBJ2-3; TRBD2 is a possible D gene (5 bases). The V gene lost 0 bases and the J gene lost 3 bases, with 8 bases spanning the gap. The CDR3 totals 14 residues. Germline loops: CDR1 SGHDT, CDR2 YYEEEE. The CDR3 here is CASSLDLATDTQYF. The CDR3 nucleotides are TGTGCCAGCAGCTTGGACCTAGCTACAGATACGCAGTATTTT.

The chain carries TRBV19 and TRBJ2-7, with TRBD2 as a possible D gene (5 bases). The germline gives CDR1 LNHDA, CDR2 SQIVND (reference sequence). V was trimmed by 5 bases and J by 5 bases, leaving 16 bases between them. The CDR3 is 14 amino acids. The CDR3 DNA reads TGTGCCAGTAGTGTGACGGGAAATGTCGACGAGCAGTACTTC. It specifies CASSVTGNVDEQYF.

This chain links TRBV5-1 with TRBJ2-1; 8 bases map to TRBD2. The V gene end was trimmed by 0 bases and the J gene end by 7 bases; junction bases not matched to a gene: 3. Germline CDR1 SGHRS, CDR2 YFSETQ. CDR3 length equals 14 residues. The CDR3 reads CASSLEGTRNEQFF. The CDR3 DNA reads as TGCGCCAGCAGCTTGGAAGGGACTAGGAATGAGCAGTTCTTC.

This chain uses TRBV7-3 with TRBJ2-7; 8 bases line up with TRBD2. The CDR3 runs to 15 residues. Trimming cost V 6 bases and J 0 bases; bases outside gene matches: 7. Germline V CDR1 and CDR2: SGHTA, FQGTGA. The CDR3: CASSAAGTSSYEQYF. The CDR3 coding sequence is TGTGCCAGCAGTGCAGCAGGGACTAGCTCCTACGAGCAGTACTTC.

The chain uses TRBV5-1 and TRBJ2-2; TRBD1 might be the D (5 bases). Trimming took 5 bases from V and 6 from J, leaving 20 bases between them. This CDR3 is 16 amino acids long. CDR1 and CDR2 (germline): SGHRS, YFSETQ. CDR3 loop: CASSSDMGRSSGELFF. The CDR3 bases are TGCGCCAGCAGTTCTGACATGGGGCGTTCATCCGGGGAGCTGTTTTTT.

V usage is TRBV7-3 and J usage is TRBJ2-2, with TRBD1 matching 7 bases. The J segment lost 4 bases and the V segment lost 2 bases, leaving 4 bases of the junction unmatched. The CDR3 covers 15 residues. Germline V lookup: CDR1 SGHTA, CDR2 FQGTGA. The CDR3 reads CASSLASGGTGELFF. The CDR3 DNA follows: TGTGCCAGCAGCTTAGCGTCAGGGGGCACCGGGGAGCTGTTTTTT. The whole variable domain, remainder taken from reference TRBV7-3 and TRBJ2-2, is GAGVSQTPSNKVTEKGKYVELRCDPISGHTALYWYRQSLGQGPEFLIYFQGTGAADDSGLPNDRFFAVRPEGSVSTLKIQRTERGDSAVYLCASSLASGGTGELFFGEGSRLTVL.

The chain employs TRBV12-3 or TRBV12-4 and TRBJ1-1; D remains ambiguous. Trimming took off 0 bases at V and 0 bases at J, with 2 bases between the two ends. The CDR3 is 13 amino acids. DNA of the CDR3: TGTGCCAGCAGTTTAGCTATGAACACTGAAGCTTTCTTT. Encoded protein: CASSLAMNTEAFF.

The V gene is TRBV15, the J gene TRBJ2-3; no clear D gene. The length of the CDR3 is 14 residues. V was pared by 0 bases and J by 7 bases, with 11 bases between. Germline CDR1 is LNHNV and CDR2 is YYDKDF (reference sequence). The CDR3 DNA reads TGTGCCACCAGCAGAGATGGAAGAGCGAATACGCAGTATTTT. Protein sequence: CATSRDGRANTQYF.

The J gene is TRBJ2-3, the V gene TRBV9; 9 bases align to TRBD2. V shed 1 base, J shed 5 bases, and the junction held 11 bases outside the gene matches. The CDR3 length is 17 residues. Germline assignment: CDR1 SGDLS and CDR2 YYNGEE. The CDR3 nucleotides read TGTGCCAGCAGCGTACCCAGGGATTTAGCGGGAGTAGATACGCAGTATTTT. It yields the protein CASSVPRDLAGVDTQYF.

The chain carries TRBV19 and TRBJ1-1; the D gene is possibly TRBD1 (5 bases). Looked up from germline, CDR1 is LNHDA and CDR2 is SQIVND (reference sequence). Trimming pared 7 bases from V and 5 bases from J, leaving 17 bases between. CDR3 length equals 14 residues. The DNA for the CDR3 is TGTGCCAGTACAAATGGGGGAGGACTTACTGAAGCTTTCTTT. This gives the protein CASTNGGGLTEAFF.

CDR3 sequence (DNA): TGTGCCAGCAGTTTATATTCAGCCTACAATGAGCAGTTCTTC. Its protein product is CASSLYSAYNEQFF. The rearrangement links TRBV27 to TRBJ2-1; no firm D call. The CDR3 length is 14 residues. The V end lost 1 base, the J end lost 2 bases, and 6 bases lay between the germline ends. CDR1 is MNHEY, CDR2 SMNVEV, per germline (reference sequence).

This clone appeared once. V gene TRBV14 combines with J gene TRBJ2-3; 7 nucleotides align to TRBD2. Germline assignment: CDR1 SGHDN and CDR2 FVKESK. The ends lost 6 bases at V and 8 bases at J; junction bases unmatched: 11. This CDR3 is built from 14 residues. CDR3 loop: CASSPSGLGGTQYF. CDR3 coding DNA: TGTGCCAGCAGTCCTAGCGGCCTCGGGGGTACGCAGTATTTT.

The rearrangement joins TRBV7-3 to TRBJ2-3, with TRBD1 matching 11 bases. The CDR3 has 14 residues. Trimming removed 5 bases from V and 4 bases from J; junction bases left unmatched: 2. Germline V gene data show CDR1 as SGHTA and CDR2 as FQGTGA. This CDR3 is CASSLGQGADTQYF. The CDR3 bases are TGTGCCAGCAGCCTGGGACAGGGGGCAGATACGCAGTATTTT. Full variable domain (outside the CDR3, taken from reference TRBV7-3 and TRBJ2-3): GAGVSQTPSNKVTEKGKYVELRCDPISGHTALYWYRQSLGQGPEFLIYFQGTGAADDSGLPNDRFFAVRPEGSVSTLKIQRTERGDSAVYLCASSLGQGADTQYFGPGTRLTVL.

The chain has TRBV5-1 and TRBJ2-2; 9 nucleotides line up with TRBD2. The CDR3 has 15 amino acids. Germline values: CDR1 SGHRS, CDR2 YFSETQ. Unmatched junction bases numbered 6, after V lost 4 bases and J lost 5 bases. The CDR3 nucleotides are TGCGCCAGCAGCCTGCTTGCGGGAGGGACCGGGGAGCTGTTTTTT. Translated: CASSLLAGGTGELFF.

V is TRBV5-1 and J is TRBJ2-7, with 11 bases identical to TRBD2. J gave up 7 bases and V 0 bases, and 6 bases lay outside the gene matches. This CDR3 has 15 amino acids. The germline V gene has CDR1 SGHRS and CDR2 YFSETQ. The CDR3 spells CASSLALAGDREQYF. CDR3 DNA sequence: TGCGCCAGCAGCTTGGCACTAGCGGGAGATCGGGAGCAGTACTTC.

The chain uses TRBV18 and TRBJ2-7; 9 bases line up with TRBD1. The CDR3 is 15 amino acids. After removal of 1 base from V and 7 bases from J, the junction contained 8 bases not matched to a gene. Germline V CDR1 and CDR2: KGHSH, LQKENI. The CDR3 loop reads CASSPLAGQGQEQYF. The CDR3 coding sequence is TGTGCCAGCTCACCACTGGCGGGACAGGGACAAGAGCAGTACTTC.

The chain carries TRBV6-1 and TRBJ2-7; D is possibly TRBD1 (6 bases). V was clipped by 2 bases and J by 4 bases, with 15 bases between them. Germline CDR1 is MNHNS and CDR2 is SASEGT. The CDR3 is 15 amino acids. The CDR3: CASSESTGHHYEQYF. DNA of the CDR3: TGTGCCAGCAGTGAAAGTACGGGACACCATTACGAGCAGTACTTC.

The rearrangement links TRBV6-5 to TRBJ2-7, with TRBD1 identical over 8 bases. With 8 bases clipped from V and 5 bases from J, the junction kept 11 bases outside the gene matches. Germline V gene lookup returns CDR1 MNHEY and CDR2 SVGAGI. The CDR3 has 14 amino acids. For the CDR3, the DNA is TGTGCCAGCCAGCTACAGGGGGAGGCGGACGAGCAGTACTTC. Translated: CASQLQGEADEQYF.

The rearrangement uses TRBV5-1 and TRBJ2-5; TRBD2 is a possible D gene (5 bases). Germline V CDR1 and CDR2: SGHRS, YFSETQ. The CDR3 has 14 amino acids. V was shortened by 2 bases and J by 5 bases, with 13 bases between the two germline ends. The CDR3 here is CASSFRAGLETQYF. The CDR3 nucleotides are TGCGCCAGCAGCTTTCGGGCAGGACTGGAGACCCAGTACTTC.

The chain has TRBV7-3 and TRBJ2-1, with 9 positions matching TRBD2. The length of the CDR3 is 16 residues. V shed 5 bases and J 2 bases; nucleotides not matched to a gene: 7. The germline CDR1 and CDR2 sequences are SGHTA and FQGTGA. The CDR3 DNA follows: TGTGCCAGCAGCCCCGGCGGCGGGAGGGCCTACAATGAGCAGTTCTTC. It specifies CASSPGGGRAYNEQFF.

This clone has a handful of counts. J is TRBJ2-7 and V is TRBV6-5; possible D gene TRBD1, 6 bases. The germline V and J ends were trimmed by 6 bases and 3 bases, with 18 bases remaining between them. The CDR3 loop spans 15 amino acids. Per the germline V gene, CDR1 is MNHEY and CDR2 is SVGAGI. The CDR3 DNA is TGTGCCAGCAGCGCACAGGGCGCCCTACGCTACGAGCAGTACTTC. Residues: CASSAQGALRYEQYF.

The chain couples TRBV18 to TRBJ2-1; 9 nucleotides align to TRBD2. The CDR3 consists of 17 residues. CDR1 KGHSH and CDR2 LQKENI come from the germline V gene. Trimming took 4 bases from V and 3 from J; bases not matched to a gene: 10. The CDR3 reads CASSLPGASGIYNEQFF. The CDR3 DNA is TGTGCCAGCTCACTTCCCGGGGCTAGCGGGATCTACAATGAGCAGTTCTTC.

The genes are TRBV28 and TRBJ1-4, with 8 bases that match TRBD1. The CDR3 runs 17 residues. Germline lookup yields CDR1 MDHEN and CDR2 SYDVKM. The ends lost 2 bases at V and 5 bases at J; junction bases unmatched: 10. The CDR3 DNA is TGTGCCAGCAGTTTAAAGGGCAGGGGGCGTGGGAATGAAAAACTGTTTTTT. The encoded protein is CASSLKGRGRGNEKLFF.

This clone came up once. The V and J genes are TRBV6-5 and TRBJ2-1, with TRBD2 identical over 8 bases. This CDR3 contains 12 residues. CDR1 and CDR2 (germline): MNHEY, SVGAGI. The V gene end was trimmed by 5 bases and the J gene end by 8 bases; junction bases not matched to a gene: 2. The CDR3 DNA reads TGTGCCAGCAGTCGGACTAGCTATGAGCAGTTCTTC. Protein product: CASSRTSYEQFF.

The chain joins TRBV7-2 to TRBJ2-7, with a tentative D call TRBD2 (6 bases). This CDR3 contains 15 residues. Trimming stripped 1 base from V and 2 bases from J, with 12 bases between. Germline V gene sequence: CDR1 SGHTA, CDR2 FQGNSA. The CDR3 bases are TGTGCCAGCAGCTTAGGCGGGACGGGCCCCTACGAGCAGTACTTC. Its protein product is CASSLGGTGPYEQYF.